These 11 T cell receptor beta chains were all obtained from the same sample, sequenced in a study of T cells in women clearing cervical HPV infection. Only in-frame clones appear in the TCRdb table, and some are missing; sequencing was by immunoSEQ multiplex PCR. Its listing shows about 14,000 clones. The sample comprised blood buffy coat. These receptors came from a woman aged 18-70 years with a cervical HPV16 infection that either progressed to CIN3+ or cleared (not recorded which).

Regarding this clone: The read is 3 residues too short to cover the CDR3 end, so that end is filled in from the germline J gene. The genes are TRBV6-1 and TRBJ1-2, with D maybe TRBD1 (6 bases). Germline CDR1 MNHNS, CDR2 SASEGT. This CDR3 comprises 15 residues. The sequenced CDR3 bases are TGTGCCAGCAGTGAGGAGGGGGGGCTATCCTACGAC. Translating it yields CASSEEGGLSYD. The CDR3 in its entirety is CASSEEGGLSYDYTF.

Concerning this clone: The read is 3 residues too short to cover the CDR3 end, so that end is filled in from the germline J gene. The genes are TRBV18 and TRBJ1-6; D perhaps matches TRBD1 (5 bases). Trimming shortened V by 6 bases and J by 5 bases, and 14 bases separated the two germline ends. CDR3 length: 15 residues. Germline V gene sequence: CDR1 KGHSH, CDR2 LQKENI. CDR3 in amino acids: CASSLRTGDNSPLHF. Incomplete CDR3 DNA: TGTGCCAGCTCCCTACGGACGGGGGATAATTCACCC.

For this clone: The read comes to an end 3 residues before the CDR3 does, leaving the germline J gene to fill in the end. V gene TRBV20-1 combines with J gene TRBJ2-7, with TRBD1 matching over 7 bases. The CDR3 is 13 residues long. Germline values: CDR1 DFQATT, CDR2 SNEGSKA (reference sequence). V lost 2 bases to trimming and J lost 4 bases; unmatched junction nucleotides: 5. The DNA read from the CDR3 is TGCAGTGCTAGAATTCCGGGACAGTACGAG. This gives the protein CSARIPGQYE. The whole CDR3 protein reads CSARIPGQYEQYF.

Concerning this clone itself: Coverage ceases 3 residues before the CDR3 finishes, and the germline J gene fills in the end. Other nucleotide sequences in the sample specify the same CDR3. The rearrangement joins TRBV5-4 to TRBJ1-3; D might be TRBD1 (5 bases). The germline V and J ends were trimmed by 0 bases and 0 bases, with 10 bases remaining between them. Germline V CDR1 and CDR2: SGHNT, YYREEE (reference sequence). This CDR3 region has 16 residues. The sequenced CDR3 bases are TGTGCCAGCAGCTTGGCCAGGGCTAACTCTGGAAACACC. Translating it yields CASSLARANSGNT. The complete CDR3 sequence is CASSLARANSGNTIYF. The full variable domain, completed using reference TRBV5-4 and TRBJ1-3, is ETGVTQSPTHLIKTRGQQVTLRCSSQSGHNTVSWYQQALGQGPQFIFQYYREEENGRGNFPPRFSGLQFPNYSSELNVNALELDDSALYLCASSLARANSGNTIYFGEGSWLTVV.

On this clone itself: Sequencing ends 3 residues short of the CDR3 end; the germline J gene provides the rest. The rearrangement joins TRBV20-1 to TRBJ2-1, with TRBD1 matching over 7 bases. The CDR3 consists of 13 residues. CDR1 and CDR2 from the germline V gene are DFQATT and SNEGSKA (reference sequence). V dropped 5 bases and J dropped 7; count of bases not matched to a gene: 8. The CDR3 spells CSAQSGGTNEQFF. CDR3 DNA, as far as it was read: TGCAGTGCTCAATCAGGGGGTACGAATGAG.

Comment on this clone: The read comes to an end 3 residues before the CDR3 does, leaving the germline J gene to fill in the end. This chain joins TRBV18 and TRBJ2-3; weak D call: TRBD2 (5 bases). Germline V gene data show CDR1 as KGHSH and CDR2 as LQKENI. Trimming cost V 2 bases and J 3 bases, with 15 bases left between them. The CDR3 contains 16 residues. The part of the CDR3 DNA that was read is TGTGCCAGCTCACCAGCGGGCCGAGGCAGTACAGATACG. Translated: CASSPAGRGSTDT. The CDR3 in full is CASSPAGRGSTDTQYF.

The CDR3 here is CASSFDRENGYTF. The covered CDR3 bases are TGTGCCAGCAGCTTCGACAGGGAAAATGGC. This chain connects TRBV7-9 to TRBJ1-2, with 7 bases fitting TRBD1. The read terminates 3 residues before the CDR3 end, so the remaining end is supplied by the germline J gene. In germline, CDR1 is SEHNR, CDR2 FQNEAQ (reference sequence). J lost 6 bases, V lost 3 bases, and 4 bases had no gene match. The CDR3 has 13 amino acids.

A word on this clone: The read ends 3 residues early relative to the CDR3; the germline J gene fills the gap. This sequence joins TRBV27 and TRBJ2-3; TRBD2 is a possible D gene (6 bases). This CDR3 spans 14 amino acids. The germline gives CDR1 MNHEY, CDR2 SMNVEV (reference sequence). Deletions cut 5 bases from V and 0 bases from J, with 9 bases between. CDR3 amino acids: CASSTGVSTDTQYF. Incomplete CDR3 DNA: TGTGCCAGCAGTACGGGGGTGAGCACAGATACG.

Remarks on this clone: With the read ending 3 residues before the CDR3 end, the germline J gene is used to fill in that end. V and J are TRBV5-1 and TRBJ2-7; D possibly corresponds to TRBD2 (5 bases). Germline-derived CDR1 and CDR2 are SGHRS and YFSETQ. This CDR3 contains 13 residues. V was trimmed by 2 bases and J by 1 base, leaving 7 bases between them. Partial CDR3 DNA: TGCGCCAGCAGCTTACGGGGATCCTACGAG. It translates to CASSLRGSYE. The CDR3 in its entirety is CASSLRGSYEQYF.

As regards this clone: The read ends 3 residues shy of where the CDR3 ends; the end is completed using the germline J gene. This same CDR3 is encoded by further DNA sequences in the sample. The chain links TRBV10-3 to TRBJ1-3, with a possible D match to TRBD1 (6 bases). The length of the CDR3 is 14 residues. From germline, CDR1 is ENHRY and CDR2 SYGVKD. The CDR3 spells CAISEDFIRGTIYF. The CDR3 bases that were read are TGTGCCATCAGTGAGGACTTTATTAGGGGGACC.

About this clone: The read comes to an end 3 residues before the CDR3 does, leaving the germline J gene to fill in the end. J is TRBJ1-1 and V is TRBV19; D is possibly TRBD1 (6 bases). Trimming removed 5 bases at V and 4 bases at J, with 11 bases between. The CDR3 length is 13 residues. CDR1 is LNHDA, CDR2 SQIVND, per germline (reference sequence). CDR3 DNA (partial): TGTGCCAGTAGTCCGATGGGGGCCACTGAA. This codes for CASSPMGATE. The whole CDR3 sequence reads CASSPMGATEAFF.